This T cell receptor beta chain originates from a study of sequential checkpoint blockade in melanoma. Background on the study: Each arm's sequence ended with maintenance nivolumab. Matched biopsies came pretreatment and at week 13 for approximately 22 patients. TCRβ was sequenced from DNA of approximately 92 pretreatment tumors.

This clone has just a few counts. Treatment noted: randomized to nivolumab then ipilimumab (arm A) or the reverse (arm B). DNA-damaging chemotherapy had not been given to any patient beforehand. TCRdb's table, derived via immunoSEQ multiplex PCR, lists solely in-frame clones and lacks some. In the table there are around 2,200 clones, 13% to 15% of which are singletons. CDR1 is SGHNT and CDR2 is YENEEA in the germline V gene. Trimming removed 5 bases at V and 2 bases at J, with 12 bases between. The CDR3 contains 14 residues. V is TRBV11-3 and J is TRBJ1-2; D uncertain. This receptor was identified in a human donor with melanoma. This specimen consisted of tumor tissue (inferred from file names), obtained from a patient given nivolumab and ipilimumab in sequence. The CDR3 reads CASSPTDGNYGYTF. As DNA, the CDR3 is TGTGCCAGCAGCCCTACCGACGGAAACTATGGCTACACCTTC.